This T cell receptor (beta chain) was captured in a study of control samples from healthy donors and cancer patients. The CDR3 is made up of 14 amino acids. The ends lost 5 bases at V and 9 bases at J; junction bases unmatched: 11. In germline, CDR1 is MNHEY, CDR2 SVGAGI. Sequencing was performed with immunoSEQ multiplex PCR; in TCRdb, only in-frame clones are kept and a portion is missing. The sample shows 100,000 or so clones, roughly 91% of them seen only once. The clonotype comes from a man younger than 40 in good health. The chain combines TRBV6-5 with TRBJ2-3; TRBD2 matches 7 bases. Sequencing was performed on blood. CDR3 protein: CASSPAAGVDTQYF. CDR3 nucleotide sequence: TGTGCCAGCAGTCCGGCGGCGGGGGTCGACACGCAGTATTTT.